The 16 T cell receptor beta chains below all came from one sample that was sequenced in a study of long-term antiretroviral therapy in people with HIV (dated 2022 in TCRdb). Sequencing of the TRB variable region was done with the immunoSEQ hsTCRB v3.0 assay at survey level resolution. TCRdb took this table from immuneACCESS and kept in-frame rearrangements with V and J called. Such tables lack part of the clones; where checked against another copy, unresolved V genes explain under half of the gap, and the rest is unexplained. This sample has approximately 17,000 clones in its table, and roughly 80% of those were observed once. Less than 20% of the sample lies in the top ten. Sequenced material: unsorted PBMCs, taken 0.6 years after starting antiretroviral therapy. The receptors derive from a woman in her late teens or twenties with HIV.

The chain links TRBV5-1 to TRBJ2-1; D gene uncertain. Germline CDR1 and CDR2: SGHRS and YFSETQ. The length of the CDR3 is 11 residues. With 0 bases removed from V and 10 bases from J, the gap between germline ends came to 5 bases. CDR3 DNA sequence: TGCGCCAGCAGCTTGGGAGGAGAGCAGTTCTTC. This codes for CASSLGGEQFF. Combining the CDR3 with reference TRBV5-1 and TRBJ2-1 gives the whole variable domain KAGVTQTPRYLIKTRGQQVTLSCSPISGHRSVSWYQQTPGQGLQFLFEYFSETQRNKGNFPGRFSGRQFSNSRSEMNVSTLELGDSALYLCASSLGGEQFFGPGTRLTVL.

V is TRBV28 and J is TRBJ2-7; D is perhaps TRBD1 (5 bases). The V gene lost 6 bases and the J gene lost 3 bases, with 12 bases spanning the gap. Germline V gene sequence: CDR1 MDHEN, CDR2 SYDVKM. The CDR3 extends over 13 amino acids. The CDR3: CASRPTEYYEQYF. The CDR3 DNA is TGTGCCAGCAGACCGACAGAGTACTACGAGCAGTACTTC. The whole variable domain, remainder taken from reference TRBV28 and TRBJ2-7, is DVKVTQSSRYLVKRTGEKVFLECVQDMDHENMFWYRQDPGLGLRLIYFSYDVKMKEKGDIPEGYSVSREKKERFSLILESASTNQTSMYLCASRPTEYYEQYFGPGTRLTVT.

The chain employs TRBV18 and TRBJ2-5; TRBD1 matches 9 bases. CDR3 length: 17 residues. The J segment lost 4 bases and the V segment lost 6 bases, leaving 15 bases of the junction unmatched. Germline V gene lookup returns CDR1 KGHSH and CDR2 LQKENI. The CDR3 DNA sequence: TGTGCCAGCTCGCAGGCGCCGGGACAGGGAACCGGAGAGACCCAGTACTTC. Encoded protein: CASSQAPGQGTGETQYF.

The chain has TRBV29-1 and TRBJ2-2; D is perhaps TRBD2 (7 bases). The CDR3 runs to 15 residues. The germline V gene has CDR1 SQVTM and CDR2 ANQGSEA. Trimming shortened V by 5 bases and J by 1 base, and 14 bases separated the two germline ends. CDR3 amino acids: CSVWGGGVNTGELFF. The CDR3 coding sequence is TGCAGCGTTTGGGGGGGCGGGGTGAACACCGGGGAGCTGTTTTTT.

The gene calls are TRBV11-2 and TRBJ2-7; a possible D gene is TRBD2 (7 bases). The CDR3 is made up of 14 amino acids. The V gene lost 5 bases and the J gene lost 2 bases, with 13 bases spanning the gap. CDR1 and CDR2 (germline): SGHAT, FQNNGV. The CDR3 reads CASSEGGSAYEQYF. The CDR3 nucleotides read TGTGCCAGCAGCGAGGGGGGGAGTGCCTACGAGCAGTACTTC.

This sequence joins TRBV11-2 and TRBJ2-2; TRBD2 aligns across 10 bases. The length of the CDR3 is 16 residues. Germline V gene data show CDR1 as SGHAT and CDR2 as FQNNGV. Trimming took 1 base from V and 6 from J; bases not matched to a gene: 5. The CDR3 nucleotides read TGTGCCAGCAGCTTAGTGTCTAGCGGGAGTGCCGGGGAGCTGTTTTTT. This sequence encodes CASSLVSSGSAGELFF.

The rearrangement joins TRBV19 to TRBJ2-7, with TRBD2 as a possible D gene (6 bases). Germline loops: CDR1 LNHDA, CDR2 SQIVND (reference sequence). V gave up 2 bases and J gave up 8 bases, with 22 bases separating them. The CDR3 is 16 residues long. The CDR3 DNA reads TGTGCCAGTAGTATAAACCGGGACTCCAGATATATAAAGCAGTACTTC. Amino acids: CASSINRDSRYIKQYF.

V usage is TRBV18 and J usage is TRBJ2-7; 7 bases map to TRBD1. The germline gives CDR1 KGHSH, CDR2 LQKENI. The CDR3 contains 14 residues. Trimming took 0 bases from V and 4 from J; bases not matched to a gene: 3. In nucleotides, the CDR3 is TGTGCCAGCTCACCACCGGGACAGCCGTACGAGCAGTACTTC. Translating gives CASSPPGQPYEQYF.

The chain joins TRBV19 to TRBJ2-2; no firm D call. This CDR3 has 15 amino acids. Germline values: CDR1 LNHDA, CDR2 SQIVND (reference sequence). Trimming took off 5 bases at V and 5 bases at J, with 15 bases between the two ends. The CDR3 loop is CASSSTPIGTGELFF. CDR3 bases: TGTGCCAGTAGTTCTACCCCGATCGGTACCGGGGAGCTGTTTTTT.

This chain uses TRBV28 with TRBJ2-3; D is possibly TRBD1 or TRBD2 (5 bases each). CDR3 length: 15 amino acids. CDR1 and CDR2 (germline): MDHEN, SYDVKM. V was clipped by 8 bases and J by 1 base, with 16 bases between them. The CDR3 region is CASGTNGWRTDTQYF. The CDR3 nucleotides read TGTGCCAGCGGGACGAACGGTTGGCGCACAGATACGCAGTATTTT.

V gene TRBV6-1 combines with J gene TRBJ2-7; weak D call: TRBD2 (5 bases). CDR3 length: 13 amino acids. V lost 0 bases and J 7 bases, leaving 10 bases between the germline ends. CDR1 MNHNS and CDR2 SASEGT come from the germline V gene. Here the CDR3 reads CASSEAGRGEQYF. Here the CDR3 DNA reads TGTGCCAGCAGTGAAGCGGGGAGAGGGGAGCAGTACTTC.

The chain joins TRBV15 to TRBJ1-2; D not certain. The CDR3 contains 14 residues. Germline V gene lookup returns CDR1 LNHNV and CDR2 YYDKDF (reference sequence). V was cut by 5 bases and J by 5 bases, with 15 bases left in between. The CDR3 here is CATSVAGGVYGYTF. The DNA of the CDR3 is TGTGCCACCAGCGTGGCAGGCGGGGTGTATGGCTACACCTTC.

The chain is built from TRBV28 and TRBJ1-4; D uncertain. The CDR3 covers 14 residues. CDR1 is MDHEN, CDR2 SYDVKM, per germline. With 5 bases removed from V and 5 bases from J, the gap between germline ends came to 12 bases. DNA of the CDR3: TGTGCCAGCAGTAGGAGACATCGAAATGAAAAACTGTTTTTT. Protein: CASSRRHRNEKLFF.

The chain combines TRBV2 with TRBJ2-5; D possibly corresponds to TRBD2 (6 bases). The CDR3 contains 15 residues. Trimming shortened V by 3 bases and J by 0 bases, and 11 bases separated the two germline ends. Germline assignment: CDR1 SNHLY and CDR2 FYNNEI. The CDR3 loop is CASSDHRLDQETQYF. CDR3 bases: TGTGCCAGCAGTGACCACCGACTAGACCAAGAGACCCAGTACTTC. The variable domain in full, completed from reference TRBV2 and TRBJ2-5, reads EPEVTQTPSHQVTQMGQEVILRCVPISNHLYFYWYRQILGQKVEFLVSFYNNEISEKSEIFDDQFSVERPDGSNFTLKIRSTKLEDSAMYFCASSDHRLDQETQYFGPGTRLLVL.

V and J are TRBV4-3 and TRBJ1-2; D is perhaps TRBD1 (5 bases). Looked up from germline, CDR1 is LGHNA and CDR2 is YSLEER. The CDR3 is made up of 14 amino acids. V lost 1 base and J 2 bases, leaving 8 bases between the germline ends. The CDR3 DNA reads TGCGCCAGCAGCCAAGGAGGGACCAACTATGGCTACACCTTC. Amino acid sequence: CASSQGGTNYGYTF.

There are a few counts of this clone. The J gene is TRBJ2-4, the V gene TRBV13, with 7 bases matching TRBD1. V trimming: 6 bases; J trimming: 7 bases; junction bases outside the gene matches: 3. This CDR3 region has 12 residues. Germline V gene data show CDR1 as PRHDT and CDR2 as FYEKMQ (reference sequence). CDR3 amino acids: CASSPGQNIQYF. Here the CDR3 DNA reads TGTGCCAGCAGTCCGGGACAGAACATTCAGTACTTC.